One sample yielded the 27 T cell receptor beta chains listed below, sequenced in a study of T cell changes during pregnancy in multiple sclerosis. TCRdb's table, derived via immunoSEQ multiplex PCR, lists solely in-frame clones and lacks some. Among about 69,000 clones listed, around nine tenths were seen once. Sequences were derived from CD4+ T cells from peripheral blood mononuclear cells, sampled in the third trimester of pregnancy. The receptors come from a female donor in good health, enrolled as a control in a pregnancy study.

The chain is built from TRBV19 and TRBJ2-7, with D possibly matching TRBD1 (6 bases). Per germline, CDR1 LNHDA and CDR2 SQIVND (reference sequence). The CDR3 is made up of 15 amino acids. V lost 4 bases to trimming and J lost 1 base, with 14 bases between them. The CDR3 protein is CASSTRQAGSYEQYF. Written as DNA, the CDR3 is TGTGCCAGTAGTACCCGACAGGCCGGATCCTACGAGCAGTACTTC.

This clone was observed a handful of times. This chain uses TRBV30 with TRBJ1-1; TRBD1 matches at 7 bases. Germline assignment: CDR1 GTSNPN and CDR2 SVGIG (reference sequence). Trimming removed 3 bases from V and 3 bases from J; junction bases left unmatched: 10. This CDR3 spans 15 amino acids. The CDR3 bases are TGTGCCTGGAGCCCCCTAACAGGGGTGGACACTGAAGCTTTCTTT. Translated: CAWSPLTGVDTEAFF.

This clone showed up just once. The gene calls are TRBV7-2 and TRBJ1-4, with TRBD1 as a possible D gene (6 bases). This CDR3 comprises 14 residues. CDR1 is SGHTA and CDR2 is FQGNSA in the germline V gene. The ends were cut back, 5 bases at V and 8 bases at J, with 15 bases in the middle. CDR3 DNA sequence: TGTGCCAGCAGCCCCCAGGGTGGGGGCGAAAAACTGTTTTTT. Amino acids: CASSPQGGGEKLFF.

CDR3 region: CASSVEIPRGGLNTIYF. DNA of the CDR3: TGTGCCAGCAGCGTAGAAATCCCAAGGGGAGGGTTGAACACCATATATTTT. The chain recombines TRBV9 with TRBJ1-3; perhaps TRBD1 as D (5 bases). Trimming shortened V by 0 bases and J by 7 bases, and 20 bases separated the two germline ends. The CDR3 runs 17 residues. CDR1 SGDLS and CDR2 YYNGEE come from the germline V gene.

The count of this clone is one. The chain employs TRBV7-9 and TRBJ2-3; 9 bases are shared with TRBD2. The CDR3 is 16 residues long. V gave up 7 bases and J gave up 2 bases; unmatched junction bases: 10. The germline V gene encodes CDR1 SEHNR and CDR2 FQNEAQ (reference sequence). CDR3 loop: CASTRAGGPPTDTQYF. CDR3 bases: TGTGCCAGCACCCGAGCGGGGGGCCCACCCACAGATACGCAGTATTTT.

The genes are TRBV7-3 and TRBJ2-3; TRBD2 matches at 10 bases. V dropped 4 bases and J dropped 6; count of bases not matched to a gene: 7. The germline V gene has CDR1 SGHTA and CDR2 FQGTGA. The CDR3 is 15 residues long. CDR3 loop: CASSSTSGSGDTQYF. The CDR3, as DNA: TGTGCCAGCAGCTCGACTAGCGGGTCTGGGGATACGCAGTATTTT.

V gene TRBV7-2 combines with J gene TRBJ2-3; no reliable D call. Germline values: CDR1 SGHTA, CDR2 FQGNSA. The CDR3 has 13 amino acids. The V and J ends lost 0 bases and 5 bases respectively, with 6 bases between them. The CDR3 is CASSLASRDTQYF. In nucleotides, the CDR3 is TGTGCCAGCAGCTTAGCTAGTCGAGATACGCAGTATTTT.

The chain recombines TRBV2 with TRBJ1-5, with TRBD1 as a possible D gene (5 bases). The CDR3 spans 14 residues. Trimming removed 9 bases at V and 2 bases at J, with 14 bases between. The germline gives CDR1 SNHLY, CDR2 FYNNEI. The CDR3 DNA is TGTGCCAGTCAGGGTCCTTTTGGCAATCAGCCCCAGCATTTT. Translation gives CASQGPFGNQPQHF.

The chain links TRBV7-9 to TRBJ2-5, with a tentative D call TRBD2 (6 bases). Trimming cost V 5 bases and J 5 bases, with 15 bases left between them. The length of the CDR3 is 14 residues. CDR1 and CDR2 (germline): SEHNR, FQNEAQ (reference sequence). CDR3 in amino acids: CASSVRLAQETQYF. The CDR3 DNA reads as TGTGCCAGCAGCGTCCGTCTAGCGCAGGAGACCCAGTACTTC.

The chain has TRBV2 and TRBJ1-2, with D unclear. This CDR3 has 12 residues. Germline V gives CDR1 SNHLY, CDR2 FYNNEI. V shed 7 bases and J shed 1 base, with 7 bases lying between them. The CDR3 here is CASKQLNYGYTF. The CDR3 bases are TGTGCCAGCAAACAGCTTAACTATGGCTACACCTTC.

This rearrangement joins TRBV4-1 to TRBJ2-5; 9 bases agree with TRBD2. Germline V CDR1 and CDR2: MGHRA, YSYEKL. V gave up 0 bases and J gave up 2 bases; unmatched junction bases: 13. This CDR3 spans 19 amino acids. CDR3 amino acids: CASSQDRASGDSLQETQYF. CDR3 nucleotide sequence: TGCGCCAGCAGCCAAGATAGGGCTAGCGGGGACTCCCTGCAAGAGACCCAGTACTTC.

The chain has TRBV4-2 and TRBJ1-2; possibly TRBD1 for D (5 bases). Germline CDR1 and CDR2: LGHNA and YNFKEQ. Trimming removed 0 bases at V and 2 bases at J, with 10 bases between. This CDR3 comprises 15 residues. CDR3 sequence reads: CASSQEARQNYGYTF. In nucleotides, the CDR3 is TGTGCCAGCAGCCAAGAGGCCCGACAGAACTATGGCTACACCTTC.

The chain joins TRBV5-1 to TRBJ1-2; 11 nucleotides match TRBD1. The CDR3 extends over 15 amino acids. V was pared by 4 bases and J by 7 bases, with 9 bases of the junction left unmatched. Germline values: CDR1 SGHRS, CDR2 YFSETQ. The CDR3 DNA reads TGCGCCAGCAGCCCGTCCGGGACAGGGGGGTCTGGCTACACCTTC. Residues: CASSPSGTGGSGYTF.

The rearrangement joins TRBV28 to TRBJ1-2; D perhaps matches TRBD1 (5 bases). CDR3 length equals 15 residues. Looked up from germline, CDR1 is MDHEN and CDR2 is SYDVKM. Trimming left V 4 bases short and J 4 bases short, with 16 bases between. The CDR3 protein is CASSSRADGSYGYTF. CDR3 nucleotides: TGTGCCAGCAGTTCCAGGGCTGATGGATCCTATGGCTACACCTTC.

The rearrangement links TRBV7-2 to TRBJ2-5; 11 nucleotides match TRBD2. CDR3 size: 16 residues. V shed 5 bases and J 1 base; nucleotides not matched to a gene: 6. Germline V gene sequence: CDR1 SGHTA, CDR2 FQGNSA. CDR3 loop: CASSTRLAGIQETQYF. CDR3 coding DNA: TGTGCCAGCAGCACCAGACTAGCGGGGATCCAAGAGACCCAGTACTTC.

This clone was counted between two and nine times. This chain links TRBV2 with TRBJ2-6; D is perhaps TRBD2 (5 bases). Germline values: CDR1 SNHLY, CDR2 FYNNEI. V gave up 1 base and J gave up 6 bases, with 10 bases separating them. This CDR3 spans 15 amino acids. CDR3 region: CASSEGEFAANVLTF. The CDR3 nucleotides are TGTGCCAGCAGTGAAGGGGAGTTTGCGGCCAACGTCCTGACTTTC.

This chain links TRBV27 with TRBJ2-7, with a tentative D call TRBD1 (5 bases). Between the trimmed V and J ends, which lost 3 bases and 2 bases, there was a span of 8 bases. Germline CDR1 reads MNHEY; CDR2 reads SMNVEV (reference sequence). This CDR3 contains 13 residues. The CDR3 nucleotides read TGTGCCAGCAGTTTCAGGACACCCTACGAGCAGTACTTC. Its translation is CASSFRTPYEQYF.

CDR3 coding DNA: TGTGCCAGCAGTAGACAGAATATGAACACTGAAGCTTTCTTT. Residues: CASSRQNMNTEAFF. The chain links TRBV6-5 to TRBJ1-1; D possibly corresponds to TRBD1 (5 bases). Germline assignment: CDR1 MNHEY and CDR2 SVGAGI. CDR3 length: 14 amino acids. V was trimmed by 5 bases and J by 0 bases, leaving 10 bases between them.

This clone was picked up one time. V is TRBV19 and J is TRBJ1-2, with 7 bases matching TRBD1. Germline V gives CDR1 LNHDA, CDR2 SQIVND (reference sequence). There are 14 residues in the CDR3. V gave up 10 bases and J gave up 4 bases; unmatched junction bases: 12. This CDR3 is CATRRQGEGYGYTF. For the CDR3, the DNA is TGTGCCACGAGAAGACAGGGTGAAGGCTATGGCTACACCTTC.

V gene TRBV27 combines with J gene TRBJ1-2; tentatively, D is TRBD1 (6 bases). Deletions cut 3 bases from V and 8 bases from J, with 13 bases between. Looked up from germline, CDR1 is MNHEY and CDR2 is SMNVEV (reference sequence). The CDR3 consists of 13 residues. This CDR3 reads CASSFAQGGGYTF. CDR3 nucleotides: TGTGCCAGCAGTTTCGCACAGGGCGGAGGCTACACCTTC.

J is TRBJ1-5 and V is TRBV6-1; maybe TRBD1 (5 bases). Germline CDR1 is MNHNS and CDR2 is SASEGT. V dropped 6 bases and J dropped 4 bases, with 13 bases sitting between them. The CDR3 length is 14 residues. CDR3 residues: CASSAQETNQPQHF. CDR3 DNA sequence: TGTGCCAGCAGCGCACAGGAAACAAATCAGCCCCAGCATTTT.

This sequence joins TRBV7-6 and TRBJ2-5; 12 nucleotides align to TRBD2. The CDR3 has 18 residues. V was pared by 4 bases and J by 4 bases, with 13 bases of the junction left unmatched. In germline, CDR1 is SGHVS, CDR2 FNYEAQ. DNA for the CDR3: TGTGCCAGCAGCTCAACACTAGCGGGGGGCCCCGGGAGAGAGACCCAGTACTTC. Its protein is CASSSTLAGGPGRETQYF.

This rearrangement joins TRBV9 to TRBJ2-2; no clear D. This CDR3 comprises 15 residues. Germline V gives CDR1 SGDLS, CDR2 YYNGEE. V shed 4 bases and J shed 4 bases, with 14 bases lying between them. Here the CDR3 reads CASSLEVGGTGELFF. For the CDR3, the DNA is TGTGCCAGCAGCCTCGAGGTAGGCGGCACCGGGGAGCTGTTTTTT.

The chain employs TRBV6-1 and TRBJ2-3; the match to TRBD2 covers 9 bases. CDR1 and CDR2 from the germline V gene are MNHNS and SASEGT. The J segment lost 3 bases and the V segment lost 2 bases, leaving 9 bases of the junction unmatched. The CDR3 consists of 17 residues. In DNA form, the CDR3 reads TGTGCCAGCAGTGAAACTGTAGGCGGGGGGGCGACAGATACGCAGTATTTT. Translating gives CASSETVGGGATDTQYF.

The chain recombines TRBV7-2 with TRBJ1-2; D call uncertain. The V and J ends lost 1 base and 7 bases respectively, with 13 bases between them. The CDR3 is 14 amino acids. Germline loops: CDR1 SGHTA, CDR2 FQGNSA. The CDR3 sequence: CASSLDSGNGGYTF. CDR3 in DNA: TGTGCCAGCAGCTTAGATTCCGGGAATGGTGGCTACACCTTC.

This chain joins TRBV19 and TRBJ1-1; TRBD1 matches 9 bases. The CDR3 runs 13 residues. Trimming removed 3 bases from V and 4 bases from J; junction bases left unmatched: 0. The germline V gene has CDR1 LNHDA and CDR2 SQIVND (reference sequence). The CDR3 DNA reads TGTGCCAGTAGTATGACAGGGGGCACTGAAGCTTTCTTT. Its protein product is CASSMTGGTEAFF.

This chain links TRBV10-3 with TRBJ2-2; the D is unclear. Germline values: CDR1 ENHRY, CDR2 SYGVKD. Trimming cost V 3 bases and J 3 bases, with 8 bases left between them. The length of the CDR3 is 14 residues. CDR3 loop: CAISDDGYTGELFF. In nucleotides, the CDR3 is TGTGCCATCAGTGATGACGGGTACACCGGGGAGCTGTTTTTT.